This T cell receptor (beta chain) comes out of a study of blood T cell repertoires in COVID-19. This CDR3 is 18 amino acids long. Germline V gives CDR1 LGHNA, CDR2 YNFKEQ. The junction had 3 bases not matched to a gene; V was cut back by 0 bases and J by 1 base. Produced via immunoSEQ multiplex PCR; TCRdb's table is partial and in-frame only. Of around 190,000 clones listed, roughly four fifths are singletons. The sequence was obtained from a human donor in a cohort sampled during active COVID-19. J is TRBJ2-2 and V is TRBV4-2; TRBD2 agrees at 12 bases. Sequenced sample: peripheral blood. The CDR3 nucleotides read TGTGCCAGCAGCCAAGAGGCGGGACTAGCGGGGAACACCGGGGAGCTGTTTTTT. It codes for CASSQEAGLAGNTGELFF.